The 25 T cell receptor beta chains reported below all come from one sample, sequenced in a study of T cell responses to AZD1222 COVID-19 vaccine. Profiled with immunoSEQ multiplex PCR; TCRdb holds only in-frame clones, not every one. The data show some 74,000 clones, with about 85% seen just once and 1.3% held by the top ten. Sequencing was performed on peripheral blood, taken 28 days after the second AZD1222 dose. Source of these receptors: an adult who received the AZD1222 COVID-19 vaccine.

This chain joins TRBV19 and TRBJ2-1; tentative D call: TRBD1 (5 bases). Trimming removed 6 bases from V and 10 bases from J, with 10 bases in between. The germline V gene has CDR1 LNHDA and CDR2 SQIVND (reference sequence). CDR3 size: 11 residues. The DNA for the CDR3 is TGTGCCAGTAGCCTCAGACAGGAGCAGTTCTTC. It encodes CASSLRQEQFF.

This chain uses TRBV29-1 with TRBJ1-1, with TRBD1 as a possible D gene (5 bases). Germline-derived CDR1 and CDR2 are SQVTM and ANQGSEA. The CDR3 loop spans 12 amino acids. V lost 7 bases, J lost 3 bases, and 12 bases lay in between. This chain's CDR3 is CSARDPDTEAFF. DNA for the CDR3: TGCAGCGCCAGGGACCCGGACACTGAAGCTTTCTTT. Variable domain in full (rest from reference TRBV29-1 and TRBJ1-1): SAVISQKPSRDICQRGTSLTIQCQVDSQVTMMFWYRQQPGQSLTLIATANQGSEATYESGFVIDKFPISRPNLTFSTLTVSNMSPEDSSIYLCSARDPDTEAFFGQGTRLTVV.

The chain has TRBV18 and TRBJ2-1; maybe TRBD2 (5 bases). This CDR3 has 15 residues. Germline loops: CDR1 KGHSH, CDR2 LQKENI. Trimming cost V 1 base and J 6 bases, with 13 bases left between them. The DNA for the CDR3 is TGTGCCAGCTCACCACTGGGAGCTGGTGGCAATGAGCAGTTCTTC. As protein: CASSPLGAGGNEQFF. Full variable domain (missing parts from reference TRBV18 and TRBJ2-1): NAGVMQNPRHLVRRRGQEARLRCSPMKGHSHVYWYRQLPEEGLKFMVYLQKENIIDESGMPKERFSAEFPKEGPSILRIQQVVRGDSAAYFCASSPLGAGGNEQFFGPGTRLTVL.

The chain recombines TRBV18 with TRBJ1-2, with 8 bases lining up with TRBD1. The germline V gene encodes CDR1 KGHSH and CDR2 LQKENI. V shed 6 bases, J shed 8 bases, and the junction held 14 bases outside the gene matches. The CDR3 has 15 amino acids. CDR3 amino acids: CASSPQPDRASGYTF. The CDR3 DNA reads as TGTGCCAGCTCCCCTCAACCGGACAGGGCTTCCGGCTACACCTTC.

CDR3 amino acids: CASSQGGSEQYF. DNA for the CDR3: TGCGCCAGCAGCCAAGGGGGTAGCGAGCAGTACTTC. The chain links TRBV4-3 to TRBJ2-7; D gene uncertain. CDR1 and CDR2 from the germline V gene are LGHNA and YSLEER. The V end lost 1 base, the J end lost 6 bases, and 7 bases lay between the germline ends. CDR3 length equals 12 residues.

The CDR3 DNA is TGTGCCAGCAGCGTAGCTCCGGGGTCCGGAAACACCATATATTTT. Its translation: CASSVAPGSGNTIYF. The J gene is TRBJ1-3, the V gene TRBV9; D unclear. This CDR3 has 15 amino acids. Germline CDR1 SGDLS, CDR2 YYNGEE. Trimming removed 0 bases at V and 4 bases at J, with 11 bases between.

V gene TRBV27 combines with J gene TRBJ2-6; D is possibly TRBD1 (6 bases). Germline V gene data show CDR1 as MNHEY and CDR2 as SMNVEV (reference sequence). This CDR3 is built from 16 residues. V was shortened by 4 bases and J by 2 bases, with 12 bases between the two germline ends. The CDR3 coding sequence is TGTGCCAGCAGTTACCAGGGACAAACTGGGGCCAACGTCCTGACTTTC. It codes for CASSYQGQTGANVLTF.

The rearrangement joins TRBV2 to TRBJ1-1; a weak D match, TRBD1 (6 bases). V was pared by 2 bases and J by 4 bases, with 11 bases between. The CDR3 length is 14 residues. The germline CDR1 and CDR2 sequences are SNHLY and FYNNEI. The CDR3: CASSEQGPSTEAFF. As DNA, the CDR3 is TGTGCCAGCAGTGAACAGGGGCCGAGCACTGAAGCTTTCTTT.

This clone was counted only a few times. The chain couples TRBV11-2 to TRBJ2-5, with D possibly called TRBD1 or TRBD2 (5 bases each). Germline CDR1 is SGHAT and CDR2 is FQNNGV. CDR3 length: 13 residues. V lost 5 bases and J 2 bases, leaving 9 bases between the germline ends. The CDR3 nucleotides read TGTGCCAGCAGCAAGGGACCGCAAGAGACCCAGTACTTC. This sequence encodes CASSKGPQETQYF.

This chain uses TRBV5-4 with TRBJ1-1; TRBD1 is a possible D gene (6 bases). The length of the CDR3 is 15 residues. The germline V and J ends were trimmed by 0 bases and 1 base, with 10 bases remaining between them. Per the germline V gene, CDR1 is SGHNT and CDR2 is YYREEE (reference sequence). CDR3 loop: CASSLETGENTEAFF. CDR3 in DNA: TGTGCCAGCAGCTTGGAGACAGGAGAGAACACTGAAGCTTTCTTT.

The chain joins TRBV25-1 to TRBJ1-1; D unclear. The length of the CDR3 is 13 residues. V lost 4 bases, J lost 1 base, and 7 bases lay in between. The germline gives CDR1 MGHDK, CDR2 SYGVNS. The DNA of the CDR3 is TGTGCCAGCAGTGGACGGCAGAACACTGAAGCTTTCTTT. Protein sequence: CASSGRQNTEAFF.

The chain couples TRBV10-3 to TRBJ2-3; D is perhaps TRBD1 (6 bases). The germline gives CDR1 ENHRY, CDR2 SYGVKD. V was trimmed by 9 bases and J by 2 bases, leaving 9 bases between them. The CDR3 runs 12 residues. The CDR3 nucleotides read TGTGCCATGGGGGCACACACAGATACGCAGTATTTT. It is translated as CAMGAHTDTQYF.

This sequence joins TRBV5-1 and TRBJ2-7; D remains ambiguous. Germline CDR1 and CDR2: SGHRS and YFSETQ. Trimming pared 1 base from V and 3 bases from J, leaving 14 bases between. The CDR3 consists of 15 residues. The chain's CDR3 is CASSLTLDPRYEQYF. For the CDR3, the DNA is TGCGCCAGCAGCTTGACCCTAGATCCCCGCTACGAGCAGTACTTC.

The chain joins TRBV7-3 to TRBJ2-7; possibly TRBD1 for D (5 bases). With 2 bases removed from V and 0 bases from J, the gap between germline ends came to 20 bases. The CDR3 has 18 amino acids. Germline V lookup: CDR1 SGHTA, CDR2 FQGTGA. Written as DNA, the CDR3 is TGTGCCAGCAGCTTAGGCTACCGGACATTCCGATACTCCTACGAGCAGTACTTC. It encodes CASSLGYRTFRYSYEQYF.

The V call is TRBV13, the J call TRBJ2-3; TRBD1 matches at 10 bases. CDR3 length equals 19 residues. Losses at the gene ends were 5 bases for V and 6 bases for J; bases not matched to a gene: 20. CDR1 is PRHDT and CDR2 is FYEKMQ in the germline V gene (reference sequence). The DNA for the CDR3 is TGTGCCAGCAGCCCCTCGGGATCAAGTGGACAGGGGGTGTCGGATACGCAGTATTTT. Its translation: CASSPSGSSGQGVSDTQYF.

V gene TRBV25-1 combines with J gene TRBJ1-6, with D unclear. V was cut by 4 bases and J by 0 bases, with 13 bases left in between. The length of the CDR3 is 17 residues. Germline CDR1 MGHDK, CDR2 SYGVNS. CDR3 protein: CASSGLVGSSYNSPLHF. The CDR3 DNA sequence: TGTGCCAGCAGTGGACTCGTGGGGAGCTCCTATAATTCACCCCTCCACTTT.

This clone appeared a few times. The chain carries TRBV11-2 and TRBJ2-1; 11 bases map to TRBD2. The CDR3 totals 15 residues. From germline, CDR1 is SGHAT and CDR2 FQNNGV. With V trimmed by 8 bases and J by 0 bases, 3 bases remained unmatched. The CDR3 loop is CASVTSGSSYNEQFF. CDR3 nucleotides: TGTGCCAGCGTAACTAGCGGGAGCTCCTACAATGAGCAGTTCTTC.

In DNA form, the CDR3 reads TGTGCCAGCAGTCTCCAAAGCTCTAGCACAGATACGCAGTATTTT. It encodes CASSLQSSSTDTQYF. V is TRBV6-6 and J is TRBJ2-3, with D unresolved. The CDR3 covers 15 residues. The germline V and J ends were trimmed by 5 bases and 0 bases, with 12 bases remaining between them. Germline CDR1 MNHNY, CDR2 SVGAGI (reference sequence).

This chain uses TRBV21-1 with TRBJ1-2. TRBV21-1 is termed a pseudogene. CDR3 length equals 15 residues. The CDR3 DNA is TGTGCCAGCAGCAAAGAATACCGAGTTAACTATGGCTACACCTTC. Protein sequence: CASSKEYRVNYGYTF.

The chain uses TRBV12-3 or TRBV12-4 and TRBJ1-2; no definite D call. Trimming cost V 11 bases and J 2 bases, with 9 bases left between them. The length of the CDR3 is 11 residues. The CDR3 DNA reads TGTGCCCTTTTACTAAACTATGGCTACACCTTC. Its translation is CALLLNYGYTF.

This chain connects TRBV7-9 to TRBJ1-3, with D unresolved. The CDR3 covers 14 residues. The germline V gene encodes CDR1 SEHNR and CDR2 FQNEAQ (reference sequence). The V end was cut by 4 bases, the J end by 3 bases, with 10 bases between. The CDR3 coding sequence is TGTGCCAGCAGCTACATGAGCTTTGGAAACACCATATATTTT. This gives the protein CASSYMSFGNTIYF. The variable domain in full, completed from reference TRBV7-9 and TRBJ1-3, reads DTGVSQNPRHKITKRGQNVTFRCDPISEHNRLYWYRQTLGQGPEFLTYFQNEAQLEKSRLLSDRFSAERPKGSFSTLEIQRTEQGDSAMYLCASSYMSFGNTIYFGEGSWLTVV.

This chain links TRBV14 with TRBJ1-4; D is unresolved. In germline, CDR1 is SGHDN, CDR2 FVKESK. Trimming pared 2 bases from V and 10 bases from J, leaving 8 bases between. This CDR3 is 12 amino acids long. For the CDR3, the DNA is TGTGCCAGCAGCCAACCCCCCGGAAAACTGTTTTTT. This gives the protein CASSQPPGKLFF.

The CDR3 bases are TGTGCCAGCAGCTGGGACGGGAACTCCTACAATGAGCAGTTCTTC. Translation gives CASSWDGNSYNEQFF. V usage is TRBV7-9 and J usage is TRBJ2-1; D assignment may be TRBD1 or TRBD2 (5 bases each). With 4 bases removed from V and 0 bases from J, the gap between germline ends came to 10 bases. Germline CDR1 SEHNR, CDR2 FQNEAQ (reference sequence). The CDR3 extends over 15 amino acids.

The rearrangement uses TRBV30 and TRBJ1-2, with D possibly TRBD1 on 6 matching bases. CDR1 and CDR2 from the germline V gene are GTSNPN and SVGIG (reference sequence). This CDR3 is 15 amino acids long. Trimming took 0 bases from V and 4 from J, leaving 15 bases between them. In DNA form, the CDR3 reads TGTGCCTGGAGTGTTCCGGGGGGCCGGAGCTATGGCTACACCTTC. Amino acids: CAWSVPGGRSYGYTF.

The chain joins TRBV7-2 to TRBJ1-1, with 7 positions matching TRBD1. After removal of 5 bases from V and 3 bases from J, the junction contained 6 bases not matched to a gene. The germline V gene has CDR1 SGHTA and CDR2 FQGNSA. The CDR3 loop spans 14 amino acids. CDR3 DNA: TGTGCCAGCAGCATCCAGGGGGGAGACACTGAAGCTTTCTTT. Translated, it gives CASSIQGGDTEAFF.